This record concerns one TCR beta chain sequence. The source of the sample is a study of shared clonotypes between healthy human individuals. Measured with immunoSEQ multiplex PCR; TCRdb has only the in-frame clones, and not every one. The sample has some 1.5 million clones; 96% are singletons. The sequenced sample was naive CD4+ T cells sorted from blood. Subset denoted: CD45RA+ positively selected. The clonotype originates from a man aged 25-40 years in good health.

CDR3 DNA: TGTGCCAGCTCACCATGGGCAGGAGACACAGATACGCAGTATTTT. This gives the protein CASSPWAGDTDTQYF. This chain uses TRBV18 with TRBJ2-3, with D unclear. Trimming shortened V by 2 bases and J by 2 bases, and 11 bases separated the two germline ends. Germline assignment: CDR1 KGHSH and CDR2 LQKENI. The CDR3 is 15 amino acids.